This TCR beta chain was sequenced during a study of T-cell memory formation after mild COVID-19. This clonotype was detected a few times. Germline V gene data show CDR1 as SGHRS and CDR2 as YFSETQ. The CDR3 sequence is 15 residues long. Unmatched junction bases numbered 11, after V lost 6 bases and J lost 7 bases. In TCRdb, the 5' RACE reads were re-called with MiXCR into one record per CDR3 protein. Among about 310,000 distinct CDR3 sequences, around 19% were seen once, and the ten largest hold around 21%. The clonotype was recovered from a man aged 18 to 30 who had mild COVID-19 (a few samples of this study predate the infection). Cell type and time point are not known. Specimen: PBMCs or a T cell subset sorted from them (not recorded which). J is TRBJ2-2 and V is TRBV5-1; the match to TRBD1 covers 8 bases. CDR3 bases: TGCGCCAGCAACACAAAGACAGGGGTGATCGGGGAGCTGTTTTTT. Translation: CASNTKTGVIGELFF.